This T cell receptor beta chain was captured in a study of T cell responses to AZD1222 COVID-19 vaccine. Turning to the study itself: Samples with a second dose at about 4 or about 12 weeks were pooled together. Study outcomes and limitations: Spike-specific TCR breadth and depth both grew after two AZD1222 doses. At baseline, seropositivity was found in only a handful of AZD1222 recipients. Clonal diversity was possibly underestimated, and the donors were mostly white British, with more females.

In the case of this clone: The target antigen is unknown.

This table comes from immunoSEQ multiplex PCR, and its TCRdb copy is limited to in-frame clones, with some not included. The table shows some 130,000 clones, with 85% to 90% occurring only once. The germline CDR1 and CDR2 sequences are LGHNA and YSLEER. The CDR3 spans 16 residues. The V gene lost 4 bases and the J gene lost 4 bases, with 16 bases spanning the gap. Sequenced material: peripheral blood, taken on day 0 of AZD1222 vaccination. The chain joins TRBV4-3 to TRBJ2-2; no clear D. The receptor was isolated from an adult in good health. In nucleotides, the CDR3 is TGCGCCAGCAGCCCGGAGATAGGCAGAATCACCGGGGAGCTGTTTTTT. Translating gives CASSPEIGRITGELFF.